This entry describes one T cell receptor (beta chain). What it recognizes is unknown. This sample stems from a study of T cells in Graves' hyperthyroidism and ophthalmopathy. Study-wide results and caveats: Ophthalmopathy was distinguished from stable hyperthyroidism by 13 V-J signatures. With a median lead of around 6.7 months before onset, the model predicted ophthalmopathy.

From more than 9.5 ml of fresh peripheral blood, PBMCs were isolated. With 3 bases removed from V and 3 bases from J, the gap between germline ends came to 21 bases. CDR3 length: 17 amino acids. Germline-derived CDR1 and CDR2 are DFQATT and SNEGSKA (reference sequence). Amplification of TCR beta CDR3 regions used RNA as the template. With the HTBI primer set, the TCR CDR3 went through a first round of RT-PCR. TCRdb fed the multiplex PCR reads into MiXCR, producing one record per CDR3 protein. The sample contains about 300,000 distinct CDR3 sequences, about 19% of which appear only once. The receptor was isolated from a man aged 45 to 65 with Graves' ophthalmopathy. The rearrangement joins TRBV20-1 to TRBJ2-1; D is possibly TRBD2 (7 bases). Sequenced input: blood. This chain's CDR3 is CSARALRGGEIYNEQFF. CDR3 DNA: TGCAGTGCTAGGGCCCTAAGGGGGGGAGAAATCTACAATGAGCAGTTCTTC.